Listed below are T cell receptor beta chains from one sample, sequenced in a study of blood T cell repertoires in COVID-19. Libraries were prepared by immunoSEQ multiplex PCR; TCRdb keeps only in-frame clonotypes and omits some of them. The sample holds approximately 230,000 clones, 82% seen once. Sequenced input: PBMCs or T cells enriched from blood (not recorded which). The receptors originated from a man aged 40-49 years who had recovered from COVID-19. Each CDR3 is given with its conserved first and last residue. The order of the fields is J gene, clone size, D gene, V gene, CDR3 length, CDR3 DNA, CDR3 protein. D genes are given only for firm matches. Not all rows give a size; the values are once, few, many and, for expanded clones, a class.

TRBJ2-1	-	TRBD1	TRBV7-9	13	TGTGCCAGCAGCTCGACAGGGATAACTGAGCAGTTCTTC	CASSSTGITEQFF
TRBJ1-2	-	-	TRBV2	12	TGTGCCAGCAGAGGTGACAGTCCCTACTACACCTTC	CASRGDSPYYTF
TRBJ1-2	-	-	TRBV2	14	TGTGCCAGCAGTGCCCTAGGGGTTATCTATGGCTACACCTTC	CASSALGVIYGYTF
TRBJ1-1	-	-	TRBV19	13	TGTGCCAGTAGTATAAGCAGGGTAGCTGAAGCTTTCTTT	CASSISRVAEAFF
TRBJ1-2	-	-	TRBV5-5	14	TGTGCCAGCAGCGAGACCGCGGAATACGATGGCTACACCTTC	CASSETAEYDGYTF
TRBJ1-2	-	TRBD1	TRBV24-1	14	TGTGCCACCAGTGCGACAGGGGTTAGGTATGGCTACACCTTC	CATSATGVRYGYTF
TRBJ2-2	-	TRBD2	TRBV11-2	13	TGTGCCAGCAGCCGGGGATCAGGGAGGGGGCTGTTTTTT	CASSRGSGRGLFF
TRBJ2-3	-	-	TRBV7-3	13	TGTGCCAGCAGCGAGACGCTAGCTATTTCGCAGTATTTT	CASSETLAISQYF
TRBJ2-7	-	-	TRBV15	14	TGTGCCACCAGCAGAGAAGGGGTTAACTACGAGCAGTACTTC	CATSREGVNYEQYF
TRBJ2-4	-	-	TRBV3-1/TRBV3-2	13	TGTGCCAGCAGCCGCAACAGGAAAAACATTCAGTACTTC	CASSRNRKNIQYF
TRBJ1-2	-	TRBD1	TRBV2	14	TGTGCCAGCAACAGGGGGGACAGGGGTTCTGGCTACACCTTC	CASNRGDRGSGYTF
TRBJ1-1	-	TRBD1	TRBV7-9	15	TGTGCCAGCAATAAAGGGGGGACAGGGATCACTGAAGCTTTCTTT	CASNKGGTGITEAFF
TRBJ1-2	-	-	TRBV9	14	TGTGCCAGCAGCCCCCCCCGGACTTACTATGGCTACACCTTC	CASSPPRTYYGYTF
TRBJ1-5	-	-	TRBV5-5	15	TGTGCCAGCACCAAAAGGGAGGGAAGGGATCAGCCCCAGCATTTT	CASTKREGRDQPQHF
TRBJ1-1	-	-	TRBV13	14	TGTGCCAGCAGGCCTGGACACCCGAACACTGAAGCTTTCTTT	CASRPGHPNTEAFF
TRBJ2-1	-	TRBD2	TRBV30	14	TGTGCCTGGATGGGAAGCGGGAGTTACAATGAGCAGTTCTTC	CAWMGSGSYNEQFF
TRBJ2-1	-	TRBD2	TRBV5-6	14	TGTGCCAGCAGCGGGCGGAAAACTAGCGGGACACAGTTCTTC	CASSGRKTSGTQFF
TRBJ2-2	-	TRBD1	TRBV24-1	14	TGTGCCACCAGAACGACAGGGGGCACCGGGGAGCTGTTTTTT	CATRTTGGTGELFF
TRBJ1-1	-	TRBD1	TRBV5-4	14	TGTGCCAGCAGCTTGGGACAGGGGGCAACTGAAGCTTTCTTT	CASSLGQGATEAFF
TRBJ2-3	-	TRBD1	TRBV18	14	TGTGCCAGCTCACCGGACAGGGTCCCAGATACGCAGTATTTT	CASSPDRVPDTQYF
TRBJ2-5	once	TRBD2	TRBV5-1	17	TGCGCCAGCAGCTTGGGACTAGCGGGAGAGGTAGTAGAGACCCAGTACTTC	CASSLGLAGEVVETQYF
TRBJ2-5	-	-	TRBV14	13	TGTGCCAGCAGCCAAGGGTCGCGAGAGACCCAGTACTTC	CASSQGSRETQYF
TRBJ2-6	-	-	TRBV3-1/TRBV3-2	15	TGTGCCAGCAGCTTGCGGGGGACAGGGGCCAACGTCCTGACTTTC	CASSLRGTGANVLTF
TRBJ1-1	few	TRBD1	TRBV2	13	TGTGCCAGCAGTGGACAGGGGAACACTGAAGCTTTCTTT	CASSGQGNTEAFF
TRBJ1-4	-	-	TRBV6-5	14	TGTGCCAGCAGCTTCGGAGGGGTCCTTGAAAAACTGTTTTTT	CASSFGGVLEKLFF
TRBJ2-2	-	TRBD1	TRBV27	13	TGTGCCGTACAGGGGGCGAGAACCGGGGAGCTGTTTTTT	CAVQGARTGELFF
TRBJ1-3	once	-	TRBV9	15	TGTGCCAGCAGCGTAGTGGGGGGCTCTGGAAACACCATATATTTT	CASSVVGGSGNTIYF